A single sample gave rise to the 26 T cell receptor beta chains below, sequenced in a study of T cells in localized non-small cell lung cancer. TCRdb keeps only in-frame clones here, not all; method: immunoSEQ multiplex PCR. Counted here are roughly 38,000 clones, 88% occurring once; the ten biggest clones make up less than 3%. This material consisted of peripheral blood, taken before any cancer treatment. The receptors were sampled from a woman between 40 and 69 years old with stage I lung adenocarcinoma.

The rearrangement joins TRBV5-1 to TRBJ2-1; 12 nucleotides match TRBD2. CDR3 size: 16 residues. V shed 5 bases, J shed 10 bases, and the junction held 13 bases outside the gene matches. From germline, CDR1 is SGHRS and CDR2 YFSETQ. As DNA, the CDR3 is TGCGCCAGCAGGACTAGCGGGAGTCCATTCACAATGGAGCAGTTCTTC. It encodes CASRTSGSPFTMEQFF.

This rearrangement joins TRBV15 to TRBJ2-2, with TRBD1 matching over 7 bases. J lost 3 bases, V lost 7 bases, and 11 bases had no gene match. This CDR3 spans 16 amino acids. CDR1 is LNHNV and CDR2 is YYDKDF in the germline V gene (reference sequence). CDR3 bases: TGTGCCACCATTAGGGGGCCTGCCCGGGACACCGGGGAGCTGTTTTTT. It is translated as CATIRGPARDTGELFF.

This clone was seen just once. The chain links TRBV5-6 to TRBJ2-7; 10 nucleotides line up with TRBD1. The J segment lost 0 bases and the V segment lost 0 bases, leaving 3 bases of the junction unmatched. The CDR3 length is 16 residues. Germline lookup yields CDR1 SGHDT and CDR2 YYEEEE. The CDR3 nucleotides read TGTGCCAGCAGCTTGGAGGGACAGGGGAGCTCCTACGAGCAGTACTTC. Protein product: CASSLEGQGSSYEQYF.

The chain uses TRBV29-1 and TRBJ2-7; TRBD1 aligns across 9 bases. CDR1 and CDR2 (germline): SQVTM, ANQGSEA. V shed 5 bases, J shed 5 bases, and the junction held 7 bases outside the gene matches. CDR3 length: 13 residues. CDR3 residues: CSVLRTGANEQYF. CDR3 DNA sequence: TGCAGCGTTTTAAGGACAGGGGCTAACGAGCAGTACTTC.

V is TRBV7-3 and J is TRBJ2-1, with TRBD2 matching 15 bases. The germline V gene encodes CDR1 SGHTA and CDR2 FQGTGA. The CDR3 consists of 17 residues. V lost 5 bases, J lost 5 bases, and 7 bases stayed unmatched. The DNA of the CDR3 is TGTGCCAGCAGCCCGCACGGACTAGCGGGAGGGAACAATGAGCAGTTCTTC. Translating it yields CASSPHGLAGGNNEQFF.

The genes are TRBV27 and TRBJ2-1; D possibly uses TRBD1 or TRBD2 (5 bases each). CDR3 length equals 15 residues. The germline CDR1 and CDR2 sequences are MNHEY and SMNVEV (reference sequence). V lost 5 bases and J 2 bases, leaving 13 bases between the germline ends. The CDR3 DNA follows: TGTGCCAGCAGTGCCTCGGGGCATGCCTACAATGAGCAGTTCTTC. Protein sequence: CASSASGHAYNEQFF.

V gene TRBV28 combines with J gene TRBJ2-3, with 8 nucleotides matching TRBD2. Germline CDR1 reads MDHEN; CDR2 reads SYDVKM. There are 16 residues in the CDR3. The trim removed 7 bases at V and 2 bases at J, leaving 11 bases unmatched. Here the CDR3 DNA reads TGTGCCAGCAAGAGCCCGGGACTAGGGTACACAGATACGCAGTATTTT. It specifies CASKSPGLGYTDTQYF.

V gene TRBV19 combines with J gene TRBJ1-5; the D is unclear. CDR3 length: 14 residues. Trimming removed 1 base at V and 3 bases at J, with 7 bases between. Germline CDR1 LNHDA, CDR2 SQIVND (reference sequence). The CDR3 is CASSIGNPNQPQHF. As DNA, the CDR3 is TGTGCCAGTAGTATAGGGAATCCCAATCAGCCCCAGCATTTT.

The chain uses TRBV27 and TRBJ2-7; possible D gene TRBD2, 5 bases. Trimming took 2 bases from V and 7 from J, leaving 12 bases between them. The CDR3 runs 13 residues. Germline V lookup: CDR1 MNHEY, CDR2 SMNVEV (reference sequence). CDR3 amino acids: CASSLEGRREQYF. The CDR3 coding sequence is TGTGCCAGCAGTTTAGAGGGCCGAAGGGAGCAGTACTTC.

The chain couples TRBV11-3 to TRBJ2-1; TRBD1 matches at 7 bases. CDR1 is SGHNT, CDR2 YENEEA, per germline. V lost 0 bases to trimming and J lost 5 bases; unmatched junction nucleotides: 10. The length of the CDR3 is 17 residues. In DNA, the CDR3 is TGTGCCAGCAGCTTAGACCGGACCGGGACAGCGAACAATGAGCAGTTCTTC. It yields the protein CASSLDRTGTANNEQFF.

The chain recombines TRBV7-3 with TRBJ2-1; 7 bases line up with TRBD2. The CDR3 spans 16 residues. The germline V gene encodes CDR1 SGHTA and CDR2 FQGTGA. J gave up 9 bases and V 0 bases, and 11 bases lay outside the gene matches. CDR3 bases: TGTGCCAGCAGCTTAACGTGGGGACGGGAGGTTGGTGAGCAGTTCTTC. Amino acid sequence: CASSLTWGREVGEQFF.

The chain's CDR3 is CASSGDGSDGYTF. The CDR3 nucleotides are TGTGCCAGCAGTGGGGACGGCTCTGATGGCTACACCTTC. The V gene is TRBV6-1, the J gene TRBJ1-2, with a weak D call TRBD1 (5 bases). The CDR3 sequence is 13 residues long. Between the trimmed V and J ends, which lost 4 bases and 6 bases, there was a span of 12 bases. Germline V gene lookup returns CDR1 MNHNS and CDR2 SASEGT.

The chain carries TRBV6-5 and TRBJ1-1; TRBD1 matches 8 bases. Per the germline V gene, CDR1 is MNHEY and CDR2 is SVGAGI. The CDR3 consists of 15 residues. Germline trimming cut 6 bases from V and 3 bases from J; bases unmatched to any gene: 9. The CDR3, as DNA: TGTGCCAGCAGGTCCAACAGGGGGACGGACACTGAAGCTTTCTTT. Translating it yields CASRSNRGTDTEAFF.

This clone was counted between two and nine times. The chain joins TRBV5-4 to TRBJ2-7, with TRBD2 matching over 8 bases. The CDR3 has 15 amino acids. Germline trimming cut 1 base from V and 4 bases from J; bases unmatched to any gene: 7. Germline loops: CDR1 SGHNT, CDR2 YYREEE (reference sequence). CDR3 sequence reads: CASSLNSGVRYEQYF. In nucleotides, the CDR3 is TGTGCCAGCAGCTTGAATAGCGGGGTAAGGTACGAGCAGTACTTC.

The table lists this clone with a few counts. V and J are TRBV28 and TRBJ1-2; 9 bases align to TRBD1. CDR1 is MDHEN and CDR2 is SYDVKM in the germline V gene. With V trimmed by 5 bases and J by 5 bases, 6 bases remained unmatched. The CDR3 has 14 residues. The CDR3: CASSTGTGPYGYTF. In DNA, the CDR3 is TGTGCCAGCAGTACTGGGACAGGGCCGTATGGCTACACCTTC.

V gene TRBV18 combines with J gene TRBJ2-7, with TRBD1 matching over 8 bases. The CDR3 length is 12 residues. Germline-derived CDR1 and CDR2 are KGHSH and LQKENI. The trim removed 6 bases at V and 3 bases at J, leaving 1 base unmatched. The CDR3 DNA reads as TGTGCCAGCTCGACAGGGGTCTACGAGCAGTACTTC. Translating gives CASSTGVYEQYF.

For this clone: One junction end disagrees with the germline gene, perhaps due to a read error. J is TRBJ1-5 and V is TRBV7-7; D gene ambiguous. Per germline, CDR1 SSHAT and CDR2 FNYEAQ (reference sequence). The CDR3 consists of 13 residues. CDR3 loop: CASSLDLGQPQHF. Written as DNA, the CDR3 is TGTGCTAGCAGCTTAGATCTTGGTCAGCCCCAGCATTTT.

The chain carries TRBV6-5 and TRBJ2-6; 7 bases map to TRBD1. V lost 6 bases and J lost 2; bases outside the gene matches: 4. The CDR3 spans 15 residues. Germline V gene data show CDR1 as MNHEY and CDR2 as SVGAGI. CDR3 DNA: TGTGCCAGCAGCAAGGGGACAGCTGGGGCCAACGTCCTGACTTTC. It translates to CASSKGTAGANVLTF.

This clone occurred once. The chain employs TRBV28 and TRBJ2-2; D remains unclear. Germline CDR1 and CDR2: MDHEN and SYDVKM. V was shortened by 5 bases and J by 6 bases, with 13 bases between the two germline ends. The CDR3 has 14 amino acids. The CDR3 loop reads CASSPPSVPGELFF. CDR3 in DNA: TGTGCCAGCAGTCCCCCCAGTGTCCCCGGGGAGCTGTTTTTT.

This chain links TRBV7-9 with TRBJ2-2; D is perhaps TRBD2 (7 bases). Germline lookup yields CDR1 SEHNR and CDR2 FQNEAQ (reference sequence). Deletions cut 1 base from V and 4 bases from J, with 13 bases between. The CDR3 spans 16 residues. In nucleotides, the CDR3 is TGTGCCAGCAGCTTAGTCGGGGGGCGTTTCACCGGGGAGCTGTTTTTT. Protein product: CASSLVGGRFTGELFF.

The chain carries TRBV5-1 and TRBJ1-3; 7 bases are shared with TRBD1. The germline V gene encodes CDR1 SGHRS and CDR2 YFSETQ. J was trimmed by 0 bases and V by 4 bases; bases with no gene match: 4. This CDR3 has 15 residues. CDR3 coding DNA: TGCGCCAGCAGCGGGGGACAGAGCTCTGGAAACACCATATATTTT. Translation gives CASSGGQSSGNTIYF.

The chain joins TRBV7-9 to TRBJ2-5; TRBD1 or TRBD2 may be the D gene (7 bases each). The germline CDR1 and CDR2 sequences are SEHNR and FQNEAQ (reference sequence). This CDR3 comprises 15 residues. Trimming stripped 7 bases from V and 3 bases from J, with 18 bases between. As DNA, the CDR3 is TGTGCCAGCACTCGACAGGGCGGGAGAGAAGAGACCCAGTACTTC. This encodes CASTRQGGREETQYF.

This clone turned up a few times. This chain uses TRBV19 with TRBJ1-5, with TRBD1 matching over 8 bases. Unmatched junction bases numbered 2, after V lost 4 bases and J lost 6 bases. The germline CDR1 and CDR2 sequences are LNHDA and SQIVND (reference sequence). CDR3 length equals 13 residues. CDR3 region: CASSRTGLQPQHF. In DNA, the CDR3 is TGTGCCAGTAGTAGGACAGGGCTTCAGCCCCAGCATTTT.

The rearrangement uses TRBV10-3 and TRBJ2-7; 11 positions match TRBD2. Germline lookup yields CDR1 ENHRY and CDR2 SYGVKD. Trimming cost V 4 bases and J 2 bases; bases outside gene matches: 13. The CDR3 loop spans 18 amino acids. Here the CDR3 DNA reads TGTGCCATCAGTGGAGCGACCTCTCCGGGACTAGCGGCCTACGAGCAGTACTTC. As protein: CAISGATSPGLAAYEQYF.

The chain employs TRBV27 and TRBJ1-2; 11 nucleotides line up with TRBD1. Per germline, CDR1 MNHEY and CDR2 SMNVEV (reference sequence). The ends lost 6 bases at V and 0 bases at J; junction bases unmatched: 9. This CDR3 comprises 17 residues. This chain's CDR3 is CASSQSGGQGANYGYTF. The CDR3 nucleotides read TGTGCCAGCAGCCAAAGTGGGGGACAGGGGGCTAACTATGGCTACACCTTC.

This clone has just one count. The chain recombines TRBV25-1 with TRBJ1-5; 9 bases fit TRBD1. This CDR3 has 14 amino acids. CDR1 and CDR2 from the germline V gene are MGHDK and SYGVNS. V was pared by 4 bases and J by 3 bases, with 1 base of the junction left unmatched. DNA for the CDR3: TGTGCCAGCAGTGGACAGGGGGTCAATCAGCCCCAGCATTTT. This encodes CASSGQGVNQPQHF.